The entry below describes one T cell receptor beta chain. These data are taken from a study of identical twins. TCRdb processed the 5' RACE reads anew with MiXCR; each CDR3 protein has one entry. The sample yields about 890,000 distinct CDR3 sequences, roughly 12% seen once. CDR3 length: 13 residues. Trimming left V 6 bases short and J 2 bases short, with 11 bases between. The germline V gene has CDR1 LNHDA and CDR2 SQIVND (reference sequence). These data are also associated with another study on yellow fever vaccine responses in identical twins.

The specimen sequenced was PBMCs. This clonotype was sampled from a woman aged 18 to 35 in good health. The V and J genes are TRBV19 and TRBJ2-7; D may be TRBD2 (5 bases). In DNA, the CDR3 is TGTGCCAGTAGGGGGAGCAGCACCTACGAGCAGTACTTC. This sequence encodes CASRGSSTYEQYF. Full variable domain (outside the CDR3, taken from reference TRBV19 and TRBJ2-7): DGGITQSPKYLFRKEGQNVTLSCEQNLNHDAMYWYRQDPGQGLRLIYYSQIVNDFQKGDIAEGYSVSREKKESFPLTVTSAQKNPTAFYLCASRGSSTYEQYFGPGTRLTVT.